These 29 T cell receptor beta chains originate from one sample sequenced in a study of response to subunit inactivated influenza vaccine. Each CDR3 protein is one row after TCRdb ran MiXCR on the RT-PCR reads. Of approximately 490,000 distinct CDR3 sequences listed, approximately 7.3% were seen once; the top ten hold around 13%. The source material was PBMCs from blood, sampled around 25 months after vaccination. These receptors all come from a man aged 50 to 75 who received an inactivated influenza vaccine.

In this sample, this clonotype turned up many times. V usage is TRBV4-3 and J usage is TRBJ1-6; 7 bases align to TRBD1. The V and J ends lost 3 bases and 4 bases, in that order; junction bases with no gene match: 3. This CDR3 is built from 15 residues. Germline CDR1 is LGHNA and CDR2 is YSLEER. CDR3 sequence: CASSQRDRYNSPLHF. The CDR3, as DNA: TGCGCCAGCAGCCAGCGGGACAGATATAATTCACCCCTCCACTTT.

This clonotype was counted between two and nine times. This chain joins TRBV4-1 and TRBJ2-7, with D hard to call. CDR1 is MGHRA and CDR2 is YSYEKL in the germline V gene. The CDR3 covers 15 residues. Trimming pared 1 base from V and 0 bases from J, leaving 10 bases between. The chain's CDR3 is CASSQGPTSSYEQYF. Here the CDR3 DNA reads TGCGCCAGCAGCCAAGGCCCGACATCCTCCTACGAGCAGTACTTC.

The chain joins TRBV20-1 to TRBJ1-2, with TRBD1 matching over 7 bases. The CDR3 consists of 13 residues. J gave up 4 bases and V 5 bases, and 7 bases lay outside the gene matches. Germline V CDR1 and CDR2: DFQATT, SNEGSKA (reference sequence). DNA of the CDR3: TGCAGTGCTGTACAGGGGAGCGGCTATGGCTACACCTTC. It codes for CSAVQGSGYGYTF.

Concerning this clonotype itself: No conserved phenylalanine or tryptophan is present at the end of the CDR3, so a read error is the likely explanation. The V gene is TRBV25-1, the J gene TRBJ1-2, with unresolved D. Trimming pared 6 bases from V and 0 bases from J, leaving 5 bases between. Germline V gene sequence: CDR1 MGHDK, CDR2 SYGVNS. The CDR3 is made up of 12 amino acids. The CDR3 region has the DNA TGTGCCAGCAGCCTAGCTAACTATGGCTACACCGTC. The encoded protein is CASSLANYGYTV.

The chain links TRBV5-5 to TRBJ1-6, with D perhaps TRBD1 (6 bases). CDR3 size: 15 residues. Germline V gene lookup returns CDR1 SGHKS and CDR2 YYEKEE (reference sequence). Trimming removed 4 bases from V and 7 bases from J, with 15 bases in between. The CDR3 loop is CASSQRGGWNSPLHF. CDR3 in DNA: TGTGCCAGCAGCCAGCGGGGGGGCTGGAATTCACCCCTCCACTTT. Looking up the rest from reference TRBV5-5 and TRBJ1-6 gives the full variable domain: DAGVTQSPTHLIKTRGQQVTLRCSPISGHKSVSWYQQVLGQGPQFIFQYYEKEERGRGNFPDRFSARQFPNYSSELNVNALLLGDSALYLCASSQRGGWNSPLHFGNGTRLTVT.

In its sample, this clonotype was seen many times. The chain uses TRBV5-1 and TRBJ2-7; TRBD1 matches 9 bases. This CDR3 region has 15 residues. V gave up 2 bases and J gave up 2 bases; unmatched junction bases: 5. Germline V CDR1 and CDR2: SGHRS, YFSETQ. CDR3 nucleotides: TGCGCCAGCAGCTTCGGGACAGGGACAACCTACGAGCAGTACTTC. It yields the protein CASSFGTGTTYEQYF.

This clonotype was counted between two and nine times. This chain connects TRBV29-1 to TRBJ1-1; D might be TRBD1 (5 bases). This CDR3 has 15 residues. The germline CDR1 and CDR2 sequences are SQVTM and ANQGSEA. V was pared by 1 base and J by 2 bases, with 14 bases between. The CDR3 reads CSVEGGRDLNTEAFF. The CDR3 nucleotides are TGCAGCGTTGAAGGGGGCAGGGACCTCAACACTGAAGCTTTCTTT.

The chain employs TRBV3-1 and TRBJ2-1; D gene ambiguous. This CDR3 spans 14 amino acids. Germline lookup yields CDR1 LGHDT and CDR2 YNNKEL (reference sequence). V was clipped by 3 bases and J by 0 bases, with 6 bases between them. The CDR3 nucleotides are TGTGCCAGCAGCCAGGGATTCTCCTACAATGAGCAGTTCTTC. Translating gives CASSQGFSYNEQFF.

This clonotype was counted many times. The chain joins TRBV29-1 to TRBJ2-3, with D tentatively TRBD2 (5 bases). Germline values: CDR1 SQVTM, CDR2 ANQGSEA. The CDR3 is made up of 18 amino acids. Trimming left V 1 base short and J 7 bases short, with 27 bases between. DNA for the CDR3: TGCAGCGTTGAAGGGGAGAACTTCTTAGCGCCCCGAGGGCATACGCAGTATTTT. This translates into CSVEGENFLAPRGHTQYF.

This clonotype was counted ten times or more. The J gene is TRBJ1-2, the V gene TRBV6-1; no definite D call. This CDR3 spans 13 amino acids. Per germline, CDR1 MNHNS and CDR2 SASEGT. Trimming left V 6 bases short and J 7 bases short, with 15 bases between. CDR3 residues: CASRPGQALGYTF. CDR3 bases: TGTGCCAGCAGACCCGGCCAAGCCCTTGGCTACACCTTC.

This clonotype was observed a few times. V and J are TRBV29-1 and TRBJ2-7; D may be TRBD1 (5 bases). CDR1 SQVTM and CDR2 ANQGSEA come from the germline V gene. The CDR3 totals 13 residues. V was cut by 4 bases and J by 7 bases, with 17 bases left in between. Written as DNA, the CDR3 is TGCAGCGTTGGGGGCCAATACCCTACTGAGCAGTACTTC. Protein product: CSVGGQYPTEQYF.

This clonotype was seen only a few times. The rearrangement joins TRBV6-2 or TRBV6-3 to TRBJ2-5; D remains ambiguous. CDR1 and CDR2 (germline): MNHEY, SVGEGT. CDR3 length: 14 residues. The V gene lost 5 bases and the J gene lost 2 bases, with 12 bases spanning the gap. CDR3 amino acids: CASSQILFQETQYF. For the CDR3, the DNA is TGTGCCAGCAGTCAGATCTTATTTCAAGAGACCCAGTACTTC.

CDR3 loop: CASSIGYRGGETQYF. CDR3 nucleotide sequence: TGCGCCAGCAGCATCGGGTACAGGGGAGGAGAGACCCAGTACTTC. The rearrangement joins TRBV5-1 to TRBJ2-5, with a possible D match to TRBD1 (7 bases). The germline V and J ends were trimmed by 4 bases and 4 bases, with 17 bases remaining between them. Germline V gene data show CDR1 as SGHRS and CDR2 as YFSETQ. This CDR3 has 15 residues.

A few counts support this clonotype. The chain is built from TRBV7-2 and TRBJ1-2; D is unclear. This CDR3 spans 14 amino acids. Germline assignment: CDR1 SGHTA and CDR2 FQGNSA. The V end lost 4 bases, the J end lost 4 bases, and 13 bases lay between the germline ends. The CDR3 DNA is TGTGCCAGCAGCTGGTCGTCAGTGGGCTATGGCTACACCTTC. This codes for CASSWSSVGYGYTF. Full variable domain (missing parts from reference TRBV7-2 and TRBJ1-2): GAGVSQSPSNKVTEKGKDVELRCDPISGHTALYWYRQSLGQGLEFLIYFQGNSAPDKSGLPSDRFSAERTGGSVSTLTIQRTQQEDSAVYLCASSWSSVGYGYTFGSGTRLTVV.

This clonotype has just a few counts. The chain joins TRBV4-2 to TRBJ1-5, with 12 positions matching TRBD1. Germline assignment: CDR1 LGHNA and CDR2 YNFKEQ. V shed 2 bases and J 8 bases; nucleotides not matched to a gene: 7. This CDR3 is built from 16 residues. As DNA, the CDR3 is TGTGCCAGCAGCCAACCTGGGACAGGGGGCATGGAGCCCCAGCATTTT. This encodes CASSQPGTGGMEPQHF.

This clonotype appeared many times. The chain has TRBV10-1 and TRBJ1-2; 8 positions agree with TRBD1. The CDR3 runs to 15 residues. The germline gives CDR1 WNHNN, CDR2 SYGVQD (reference sequence). V dropped 3 bases and J dropped 7; count of bases not matched to a gene: 10. The CDR3 is CASSDPGTGETGYTF. The CDR3 DNA sequence: TGCGCCAGCAGTGACCCCGGGACAGGAGAAACTGGCTACACCTTC.

V usage is TRBV7-2 and J usage is TRBJ2-7, with D uncertain. The CDR3 loop spans 12 amino acids. The V gene's germline CDR1 is SGHTA and CDR2 FQGNSA. Trimming took 5 bases from V and 5 from J, leaving 10 bases between them. The CDR3 nucleotides read TGTGCCAGCAGCCCCAACAGCGACGAGCAGTACTTC. Its translation is CASSPNSDEQYF. The complete variable domain, with remaining parts taken from reference TRBV7-2 and TRBJ2-7, reads GAGVSQSPSNKVTEKGKDVELRCDPISGHTALYWYRQSLGQGLEFLIYFQGNSAPDKSGLPSDRFSAERTGGSVSTLTIQRTQQEDSAVYLCASSPNSDEQYFGPGTRLTVT.

This clonotype was seen many times. This chain uses TRBV12-3 or TRBV12-4 with TRBJ1-2; D is possibly TRBD1 (5 bases). Trimming removed 0 bases from V and 2 bases from J, with 13 bases in between. The CDR3 length is 16 residues. This CDR3 is CASSLAPIQDNYGYTF. CDR3 coding DNA: TGTGCCAGCAGTTTAGCACCCATACAGGACAACTATGGCTACACCTTC.

The V call is TRBV20-1, the J call TRBJ1-1; D is undetermined. This CDR3 is 13 amino acids long. Germline V gene sequence: CDR1 DFQATT, CDR2 SNEGSKA (reference sequence). Deletions cut 3 bases from V and 1 base from J, with 9 bases between. The CDR3 spells CSARMNRNTEAFF. As DNA, the CDR3 is TGCAGTGCTAGGATGAATCGGAACACTGAAGCTTTCTTT.

There are a few counts of this clonotype. The genes are TRBV4-2 and TRBJ1-2; no firm D call. This CDR3 contains 16 residues. V lost 0 bases, J lost 0 bases, and 11 bases lay in between. The germline CDR1 and CDR2 sequences are LGHNA and YNFKEQ. CDR3 DNA: TGTGCCAGCAGCCAAGAATGGCGGAAAGCTAACTATGGCTACACCTTC. This translates into CASSQEWRKANYGYTF.

This clonotype was counted at least ten times. V usage is TRBV29-1 and J usage is TRBJ1-4; a possible D gene is TRBD1 (5 bases). The V gene lost 4 bases and the J gene lost 7 bases, with 13 bases spanning the gap. The germline gives CDR1 SQVTM, CDR2 ANQGSEA. CDR3 length equals 13 residues. Here the CDR3 DNA reads TGCAGCGTTGCAGGCGAAGGGGTTGAAAAACTGTTTTTT. This sequence encodes CSVAGEGVEKLFF.

In this sample, this clonotype turned up a few times. The V gene is TRBV6-1, the J gene TRBJ1-2, with a weak D call TRBD1 (6 bases). Germline CDR1 is MNHNS and CDR2 is SASEGT. This CDR3 region has 15 residues. The V end lost 6 bases, the J end lost 4 bases, and 18 bases lay between the germline ends. DNA for the CDR3: TGTGCCAGCAGAAAGGACAGCAGAACTACCTATGGCTACACCTTC. Amino acid sequence: CASRKDSRTTYGYTF.

This clonotype was observed at least ten times. The chain recombines TRBV10-3 with TRBJ2-1; D gene unclear. Looked up from germline, CDR1 is ENHRY and CDR2 is SYGVKD. The V end lost 7 bases, the J end lost 0 bases, and 10 bases lay between the germline ends. This CDR3 region has 14 residues. CDR3 amino acids: CAINVEGSYNEQFF. The CDR3 DNA is TGTGCCATCAACGTGGAAGGCTCCTACAATGAGCAGTTCTTC.

In its sample, this clonotype was seen many times. The rearrangement joins TRBV15 to TRBJ2-1; TRBD1 agrees at 7 bases. Germline CDR1 LNHNV, CDR2 YYDKDF (reference sequence). The length of the CDR3 is 15 residues. J lost 2 bases, V lost 2 bases, and 3 bases had no gene match. The CDR3: CATSRRQGTYNEQFF. The CDR3 nucleotides read TGTGCCACCAGCAGAAGACAGGGAACCTACAATGAGCAGTTCTTC.

This clonotype was detected only a few times. V usage is TRBV20-1 and J usage is TRBJ2-2; no clear D. Per the germline V gene, CDR1 is DFQATT and CDR2 is SNEGSKA (reference sequence). The CDR3 extends over 16 amino acids. Trimming removed 0 bases from V and 0 bases from J, with 11 bases in between. Here the CDR3 DNA reads TGCAGTGCTAGAGATATTCGCGAGTCGAACACCGGGGAGCTGTTTTTT. The encoded protein is CSARDIRESNTGELFF.

This clonotype was observed a few times. The V gene is TRBV7-2, the J gene TRBJ2-3; 8 nucleotides agree with TRBD2. Germline lookup yields CDR1 SGHTA and CDR2 FQGNSA. Trimming took 1 base from V and 5 from J; bases not matched to a gene: 2. CDR3 length: 14 residues. CDR3 DNA sequence: TGTGCCAGCAGCTTAGTTAGCGGGAAAGATACGCAGTATTTT. Protein: CASSLVSGKDTQYF.

This clonotype was observed at least ten times. The chain has TRBV7-8 and TRBJ2-2; 11 bases are shared with TRBD2. Germline V gives CDR1 SGHVS, CDR2 FQNEAQ. CDR3 length equals 17 residues. V trimming: 5 bases; J trimming: 6 bases; junction bases outside the gene matches: 11. The CDR3 loop reads CASSLATSGIPAGELFF. The DNA for the CDR3 is TGTGCCAGCAGCCTCGCGACTAGCGGGATTCCTGCCGGGGAGCTGTTTTTT. The whole variable domain, filled in from reference TRBV7-8 and TRBJ2-2, reads GAGVSQSPRYKVAKRGQDVALRCDPISGHVSLFWYQQALGQGPEFLTYFQNEAQLDKSGLPSDRFFAERPEGSVSTLKIQRTQQEDSAVYLCASSLATSGIPAGELFFGEGSRLTVL.

In this sample, this clonotype turned up a few times. This chain connects TRBV11-1 to TRBJ1-6; 7 bases agree with TRBD1. This CDR3 has 13 amino acids. V trimming: 5 bases; J trimming: 10 bases; junction bases outside the gene matches: 5. The germline gives CDR1 SGHAT, CDR2 FQDESV (reference sequence). The CDR3 protein is CASSVQQGSPLHF. CDR3 coding DNA: TGTGCCAGCAGCGTCCAACAGGGGTCACCCCTCCACTTT.

The CDR3 DNA follows: TGTGCCAGCAGCCGTTCCGGGACTAGCGGGGGGGCCAAGCGAATGTATACGCAGTATTTT. Amino acids: CASSRSGTSGGAKRMYTQYF. The chain links TRBV4-2 to TRBJ2-3; 16 bases line up with TRBD2. The junction had 17 bases not matched to a gene; V was cut back by 4 bases and J by 7 bases. In germline, CDR1 is LGHNA, CDR2 YNFKEQ. This CDR3 has 20 residues.